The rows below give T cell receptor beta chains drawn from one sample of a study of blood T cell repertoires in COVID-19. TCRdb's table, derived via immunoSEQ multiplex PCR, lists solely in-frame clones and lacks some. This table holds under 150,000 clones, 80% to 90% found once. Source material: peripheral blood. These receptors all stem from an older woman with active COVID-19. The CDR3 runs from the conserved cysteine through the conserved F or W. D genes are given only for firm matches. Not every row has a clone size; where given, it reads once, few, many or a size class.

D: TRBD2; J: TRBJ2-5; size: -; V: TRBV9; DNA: TGTGCCAGCACCCCTGGTAAGACTAGCGGCCAAGAGACCCAGTACTTC; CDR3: CASTPGKTSGQETQYF
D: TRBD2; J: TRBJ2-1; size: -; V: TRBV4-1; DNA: TGCGCCAGCAGCCAAGTCCGACTAGCGGGAGTAGATGAGCAGTTCTTC; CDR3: CASSQVRLAGVDEQFF
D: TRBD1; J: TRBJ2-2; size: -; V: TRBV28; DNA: TGTGCCAGCAGTCCGGGACAGGGCTCCGGGGAGCTGTTTTTT; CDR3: CASSPGQGSGELFF
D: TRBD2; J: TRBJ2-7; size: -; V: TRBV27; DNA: TGTGCCAGTTCCCTGTATTCAGCGGGAGTGTTTTCGTGCTACGAGCAGTACTTC; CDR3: CASSLYSAGVFSCYEQYF
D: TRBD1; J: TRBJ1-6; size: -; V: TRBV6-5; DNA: TGTGCCAGCAGTTACTCCGGGACAGGCGTGAATTCACCCCTCCACTTT; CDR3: CASSYSGTGVNSPLHF
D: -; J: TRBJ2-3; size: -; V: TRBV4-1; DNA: TGCGCCAGCAGCCAAGCTGGACTTTACCTCACAGATACGCAGTATTTT; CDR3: CASSQAGLYLTDTQYF
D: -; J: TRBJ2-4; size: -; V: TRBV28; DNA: TGTGCCAGCAACCGTGCGGACAAGGGCAAAAACATTCAGTACTTC; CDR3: CASNRADKGKNIQYF
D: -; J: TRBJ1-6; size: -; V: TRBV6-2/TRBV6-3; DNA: TGTGCCAGCAGTTACTCGGGGAGAGATAATTCACCCCTCCACTTT; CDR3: CASSYSGRDNSPLHF
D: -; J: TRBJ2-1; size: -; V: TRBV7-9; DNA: TGTGCCAGCAGCTTATTTGAGAGCTCCTACAATGAGCAGTTCTTC; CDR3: CASSLFESSYNEQFF
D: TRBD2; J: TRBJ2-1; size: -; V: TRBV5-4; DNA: TGTGCCAGCAGCCCCCCAGGCAGCGGGAGAGGGGGAGGCAATGAGCAGTTCTTC; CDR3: CASSPPGSGRGGGNEQFF
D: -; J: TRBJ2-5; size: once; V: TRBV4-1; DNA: TGCGCCAGCAGCCAAAATCAGGGCAGAGAGATACAAGAGACCCAGTACTTC; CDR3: CASSQNQGREIQETQYF
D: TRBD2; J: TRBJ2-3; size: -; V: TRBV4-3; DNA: TGCGCCAGCAGCCAAGTTCTAGCGGGAGGGTATGGCACAGATACGCAGTATTTT; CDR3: CASSQVLAGGYGTDTQYF